Sequencing of this TCR beta chain was carried out in a study of blood T cell repertoires in COVID-19. Study-level background: The United States, Italy and Spain provided the acute and convalescent COVID-19 samples.

The CDR3 has 15 residues. The V and J ends lost 2 bases and 3 bases, in that order; junction bases with no gene match: 5. Germline values: CDR1 MNHEY, CDR2 SMNVEV (reference sequence). Seattle participants joined during active infection and were tracked over time. Authors' methods: Amplification of reference gene primers provided the estimated nucleated cell counts. Profiled with immunoSEQ multiplex PCR; TCRdb holds only in-frame clones, not every one. That table furnishes V, J and clone size, whereas the DNA furnished D and trimming. This sample yields approximately 230,000 clones, of which approximately 89% are seen a single time; around 6.5% belongs to the top ten.

This clonotype originated in a woman in her 30s with COVID-19, enrolled during active disease. Sequencing was done on a sample of peripheral blood. The chain is built from TRBV27 and TRBJ2-3; 7 bases match TRBD1. This CDR3 reads CASSLPGGRTDTQYF. CDR3 sequence (DNA): TGTGCCAGCAGTTTACCAGGGGGTAGGACAGATACGCAGTATTTT.